These 27 T cell receptor beta chains originate from one sample sequenced in a study of cytomegalovirus exposure and HLA in healthy donors. Use of 60 Vbeta and 13 Jbeta primers characterized the PCR. Sequencing used immunoSEQ multiplex PCR; TCRdb keeps in-frame clones, though not all of them. The clone table shows around 25,000 clones, with the ten largest holding approximately 15%. Sample: PBMCs. The receptors were sampled from a male donor in good health and CMV-seropositive.

The DNA of the CDR3 is TGCGCCAGCAGCCTAGGAGGTTCCTTCTCCTACGAGCAGTACTTC. Translating gives CASSLGGSFSYEQYF. The chain carries TRBV5-1 and TRBJ2-7, with D possibly being TRBD2 (5 bases). Per the germline V gene, CDR1 is SGHRS and CDR2 is YFSETQ. Trimming took 4 bases from V and 0 from J, leaving 14 bases between them. The CDR3 has 15 amino acids. The full variable domain, its missing parts supplied by reference TRBV5-1 and TRBJ2-7, is KAGVTQTPRYLIKTRGQQVTLSCSPISGHRSVSWYQQTPGQGLQFLFEYFSETQRNKGNFPGRFSGRQFSNSRSEMNVSTLELGDSALYLCASSLGGSFSYEQYFGPGTRLTVT.

The genes are TRBV30 and TRBJ1-5, with D tentatively TRBD1 (5 bases). Germline CDR1 GTSNPN, CDR2 SVGIG (reference sequence). This CDR3 has 13 amino acids. V lost 2 bases to trimming and J lost 4 bases, with 9 bases between them. CDR3 nucleotides: TGTGCCTGGAGTTGGGCAGGGAATCAGCCCCAGCATTTT. It is translated as CAWSWAGNQPQHF.

J is TRBJ2-7 and V is TRBV5-1; 7 bases are shared with TRBD2. The V gene's germline CDR1 is SGHRS and CDR2 YFSETQ. J lost 3 bases, V lost 4 bases, and 10 bases had no gene match. The CDR3 loop spans 15 amino acids. The CDR3 loop is CASSRGTGLHYEQYF. The CDR3 nucleotides read TGCGCCAGCAGCCGTGGCACGGGACTACACTACGAGCAGTACTTC.

The V and J genes are TRBV2 and TRBJ2-7, with 7 nucleotides matching TRBD1. The V segment lost 6 bases and the J segment 4 bases; nucleotides outside the gene matches: 9. CDR1 SNHLY and CDR2 FYNNEI come from the germline V gene. The CDR3 covers 14 residues. Here the CDR3 reads CASRFRDSWYEQYF. The CDR3 DNA follows: TGTGCCAGCAGATTCCGGGACAGTTGGTACGAGCAGTACTTC.

This rearrangement joins TRBV15 to TRBJ2-7, with a possible D match to TRBD2 (5 bases). The CDR3 length is 15 residues. Germline loops: CDR1 LNHNV, CDR2 YYDKDF (reference sequence). The V end lost 0 bases, the J end lost 2 bases, and 11 bases lay between the germline ends. CDR3 protein: CATSRDRTAAYEQYF. In nucleotides, the CDR3 is TGTGCCACCAGCAGAGATAGGACTGCCGCCTACGAGCAGTACTTC.

V usage is TRBV11-1 and J usage is TRBJ1-1; D might be TRBD1 (5 bases). The CDR3 covers 15 residues. The germline gives CDR1 SGHAT, CDR2 FQDESV (reference sequence). V dropped 3 bases and J dropped 5 bases, with 16 bases sitting between them. CDR3: CASSFAGRSGTEAFF. In DNA, the CDR3 is TGTGCCAGCAGCTTTGCAGGGAGGTCGGGTACTGAAGCTTTCTTT.

This chain uses TRBV5-1 with TRBJ1-1; 7 bases map to TRBD1. V lost 3 bases, J lost 4 bases, and 3 bases stayed unmatched. Germline values: CDR1 SGHRS, CDR2 YFSETQ. The length of the CDR3 is 13 residues. The CDR3 sequence is CASSSGQVTEAFF. The CDR3 nucleotides are TGCGCCAGCAGCTCCGGACAGGTCACTGAAGCTTTCTTT. The full variable domain, with the rest looked up from reference TRBV5-1 and TRBJ1-1, is KAGVTQTPRYLIKTRGQQVTLSCSPISGHRSVSWYQQTPGQGLQFLFEYFSETQRNKGNFPGRFSGRQFSNSRSEMNVSTLELGDSALYLCASSSGQVTEAFFGQGTRLTVV.

This chain uses TRBV6-1 with TRBJ1-1, with 7 positions matching TRBD1. V shed 6 bases, J shed 1 base, and the junction held 2 bases outside the gene matches. CDR3 length: 13 residues. Germline assignment: CDR1 MNHNS and CDR2 SASEGT. For the CDR3, the DNA is TGTGCCAGCAGCGGACAGGCGAACACTGAAGCTTTCTTT. Protein sequence: CASSGQANTEAFF.

The CDR3 loop reads CASSLGAFANRDYGYTF. CDR3 in DNA: TGCGCCAGCAGCTTGGGGGCTTTTGCGAACCGGGATTATGGCTACACCTTC. The chain joins TRBV5-1 to TRBJ1-2; D remains unclear. Trimming took off 0 bases at V and 5 bases at J, with 20 bases between the two ends. CDR1 and CDR2 (germline): SGHRS, YFSETQ. The CDR3 totals 17 residues.

The CDR3 protein is CASSSRGPGEQYF. In DNA form, the CDR3 reads TGTGCCAGCAGTTCCCGCGGGCCTGGCGAGCAGTACTTC. The chain has TRBV27 and TRBJ2-7; a possible D gene is TRBD2 (5 bases). V dropped 4 bases and J dropped 6 bases, with 13 bases sitting between them. CDR3 length: 13 residues. Germline V gene lookup returns CDR1 MNHEY and CDR2 SMNVEV (reference sequence).

The chain has TRBV6-1 and TRBJ2-2; 14 bases are shared with TRBD2. The CDR3 contains 15 residues. Germline loops: CDR1 MNHNS, CDR2 SASEGT. The ends lost 3 bases at V and 6 bases at J; junction bases unmatched: 0. CDR3 DNA: TGTGCCAGCAGTGAGACTAGCGGGGGGGCCGGGGAGCTGTTTTTT. Residues: CASSETSGGAGELFF.

The CDR3 spells CASSQEGGRGDTQYF. The CDR3 DNA follows: TGCGCCAGCAGCCAAGAAGGCGGGAGGGGAGATACGCAGTATTTT. The chain has TRBV4-3 and TRBJ2-3, with TRBD2 matching 9 bases. The CDR3 has 15 residues. The germline V gene has CDR1 LGHNA and CDR2 YSLEER. V trimming: 0 bases; J trimming: 5 bases; junction bases outside the gene matches: 3.

The chain carries TRBV6-5 and TRBJ1-6, with no clear D. V dropped 4 bases and J dropped 7 bases, with 17 bases sitting between them. Germline assignment: CDR1 MNHEY and CDR2 SVGAGI. The CDR3 spans 16 residues. CDR3 sequence (DNA): TGTGCCAGCAGTTCCCACCCGGTCAGCGGGAATTCACCCCTCCACTTT. Translating gives CASSSHPVSGNSPLHF.

V and J are TRBV4-2 and TRBJ1-1, with 9 nucleotides matching TRBD1. V shed 3 bases and J 11 bases; nucleotides not matched to a gene: 13. Germline-derived CDR1 and CDR2 are LGHNA and YNFKEQ. This CDR3 region has 15 residues. CDR3 in DNA: TGTGCCAGCAGCCACCCCCCGCCGGGACAGGGTTGGGCTTTCTTT. Its translation: CASSHPPPGQGWAFF.

The rearrangement links TRBV28 to TRBJ2-5; TRBD2 is a possible D gene (7 bases). This CDR3 has 16 amino acids. CDR1 is MDHEN, CDR2 SYDVKM, per germline. V lost 6 bases to trimming and J lost 5 bases, with 22 bases between them. The CDR3 is CASRPIDGGPWETQYF. DNA of the CDR3: TGTGCCAGCAGGCCTATTGACGGGGGGCCTTGGGAGACCCAGTACTTC.

J is TRBJ2-7 and V is TRBV27, with D perhaps TRBD2 (6 bases). Trimming left V 2 bases short and J 3 bases short, with 11 bases between. The CDR3 has 14 residues. Germline CDR1 and CDR2: MNHEY and SMNVEV (reference sequence). The CDR3 coding sequence is TGTGCCAGCAGTTTACGGGGCGGGGACTACGAGCAGTACTTC. It encodes CASSLRGGDYEQYF.

The chain carries TRBV18 and TRBJ2-7; D perhaps matches TRBD2 (6 bases). Trimming shortened V by 6 bases and J by 4 bases, and 22 bases separated the two germline ends. Per germline, CDR1 KGHSH and CDR2 LQKENI. The CDR3 sequence is 16 residues long. The CDR3 DNA reads TGTGCCAGCTCCCCATCGACTGAGGCCGGGGGATACGAGCAGTACTTC. This encodes CASSPSTEAGGYEQYF.

Written as DNA, the CDR3 is TGTGCCAGCTCGGCTCAGGGGGCGTATGGCTACACCTTC. Translation gives CASSAQGAYGYTF. The chain is built from TRBV18 and TRBJ1-2; 8 positions match TRBD1. V gave up 6 bases and J gave up 5 bases; unmatched junction bases: 5. CDR3 length: 13 residues. Per germline, CDR1 KGHSH and CDR2 LQKENI.

The CDR3 DNA reads as TGCAGCGTTGAAGAGGGGCGGCAGCATTACACCTTC. Protein sequence: CSVEEGRQHYTF. V is TRBV29-1 and J is TRBJ1-2, with a weak D call TRBD1 (5 bases). The CDR3 loop spans 12 amino acids. V was trimmed by 0 bases and J by 11 bases, leaving 13 bases between them. CDR1 is SQVTM, CDR2 ANQGSEA, per germline.

This chain uses TRBV7-9 with TRBJ1-2; D is uncertain. The CDR3 totals 13 residues. Looked up from germline, CDR1 is SEHNR and CDR2 is FQNEAQ (reference sequence). V lost 1 base to trimming and J lost 4 bases, with 7 bases between them. The CDR3 region is CASSLEQSYGYTF. The CDR3, as DNA: TGTGCCAGCAGCTTAGAACAGAGCTATGGCTACACCTTC.

The chain uses TRBV7-2 and TRBJ1-1, with D tentatively TRBD1 (5 bases). There are 17 residues in the CDR3. Germline V gives CDR1 SGHTA, CDR2 FQGNSA. V shed 2 bases and J shed 3 bases, with 19 bases lying between them. The CDR3 loop is CASSLSYGGGFHTEAFF. CDR3 nucleotides: TGTGCCAGCAGCTTAAGCTACGGGGGGGGATTCCACACTGAAGCTTTCTTT.

The chain couples TRBV11-2 to TRBJ1-1; perhaps TRBD1 as D (5 bases). This CDR3 is built from 14 residues. With 8 bases removed from V and 1 base from J, the gap between germline ends came to 14 bases. The germline V gene encodes CDR1 SGHAT and CDR2 FQNNGV. In nucleotides, the CDR3 is TGTGCCAGCCTCCTAGGGGATCGGAACACTGAAGCTTTCTTT. Amino acid sequence: CASLLGDRNTEAFF.

The chain employs TRBV27 and TRBJ2-7, with 8 bases lining up with TRBD2. The germline V gene encodes CDR1 MNHEY and CDR2 SMNVEV (reference sequence). There are 14 residues in the CDR3. J lost 2 bases, V lost 5 bases, and 5 bases had no gene match. CDR3 residues: CASSREGLTYEQYF. DNA of the CDR3: TGTGCCAGCAGTCGGGAGGGCCTCACCTACGAGCAGTACTTC.

The chain combines TRBV4-3 with TRBJ2-5; TRBD1 aligns across 8 bases. The ends lost 3 bases at V and 5 bases at J; junction bases unmatched: 11. This CDR3 has 16 amino acids. CDR1 is LGHNA and CDR2 is YSLEER in the germline V gene. The CDR3 here is CASSQGGQGTAETQYF. CDR3 bases: TGCGCCAGCAGCCAGGGTGGACAGGGTACAGCGGAGACCCAGTACTTC.

This rearrangement joins TRBV6-5 to TRBJ2-1, with D unresolved. The V gene's germline CDR1 is MNHEY and CDR2 SVGAGI. The CDR3 consists of 14 residues. V lost 0 bases, J lost 5 bases, and 8 bases lay in between. This CDR3 reads CASSYSFSDNEQFF. The DNA of the CDR3 is TGTGCCAGCAGTTACTCCTTCTCTGACAATGAGCAGTTCTTC.

The genes are TRBV19 and TRBJ1-1, with a possible D match to TRBD1 (5 bases). In germline, CDR1 is LNHDA, CDR2 SQIVND (reference sequence). CDR3 size: 15 residues. Trimming cost V 6 bases and J 0 bases, with 14 bases left between them. The CDR3 DNA sequence: TGTGCCAGTAGGACGCGGGGGGAGGTGAACACTGAAGCTTTCTTT. Translation gives CASRTRGEVNTEAFF.

CDR3 sequence: CASSERGGSNQPQHF. CDR3 nucleotides: TGTGCCAGCAGTGAGAGGGGAGGGAGCAATCAGCCCCAGCATTTT. This chain uses TRBV2 with TRBJ1-5; the D gene is possibly TRBD1 (5 bases). Trimming removed 3 bases at V and 1 base at J, with 10 bases between. The CDR3 sequence is 15 residues long. Germline values: CDR1 SNHLY, CDR2 FYNNEI.